This T cell receptor beta chain is from a study of blood T cells in healthy people across ages. Germline CDR1 PRHDT, CDR2 FYEKMQ (reference sequence). CDR3 length: 16 residues. V was pared by 5 bases and J by 2 bases, with 6 bases of the junction left unmatched. Points from the study as a whole: Among long-lived donors, naive CD4+ cells were more numerous and diversity higher than in aged donors.

A sample-barcoded 5' primer and a J-beta primer mix were used in a second PCR of about 7 to 12 cycles. With 12 random nucleotides, a template-switch adaptor tagged each individual cDNA molecule. Using its own MiXCR run on the 5' RACE reads, TCRdb lists one record per CDR3 protein. Seen here are 1.5 million to 2 million distinct CDR3 sequences, 49% observed once, and the top ten hold around 2.1%. Points on this clonotype: Its matching antigen is unknown.

This clonotype was sampled from a woman aged 40 to 50 in good health. Sequencing used blood. The rearrangement joins TRBV13 to TRBJ2-5, with 12 bases matching TRBD2. DNA for the CDR3: TGTGCCAGCAGCCGACTAGCGGGGGTTGGACAAGAGACCCAGTACTTC. Translated: CASSRLAGVGQETQYF.